This passage covers 30 T cell receptor beta chains from one sample sequenced in a study of T-cell reconstitution after alpha-beta-depleted transplantation in children. TCRbeta library construction was performed incorporating unique molecular identifiers. TCRdb re-analysed the PCR reads in MiXCR, keeping a single row per CDR3 protein. This repertoire shows over 400,000 distinct CDR3 sequences, around 12% found once; its top ten account for over 5.5%. Sequenced material: PBMCs from the stem cell graft donor, taken from the stem cell graft. The receptors shown here come from a human donor who donated a stem cell graft to a child with combined immunodeficiency.

The chain is built from TRBV28 and TRBJ2-1; 11 bases agree with TRBD1. The V gene's germline CDR1 is MDHEN and CDR2 SYDVKM. The CDR3 loop spans 15 amino acids. Trimming cost V 4 bases and J 8 bases; bases outside gene matches: 7. CDR3 in amino acids: CASSSPGQGVDEQFF. The CDR3 DNA is TGTGCCAGCAGTTCCCCGGGACAGGGGGTCGATGAGCAGTTCTTC.

This clonotype was seen repeatedly, ten times or more. The chain joins TRBV29-1 to TRBJ2-3; D is undetermined. Trimming stripped 6 bases from V and 2 bases from J, with 15 bases between. The CDR3 is 14 residues long. Germline V lookup: CDR1 SQVTM, CDR2 ANQGSEA. CDR3 loop: CSVIMGIPTDTQYF. The CDR3 DNA follows: TGCAGCGTCATAATGGGGATCCCCACAGATACGCAGTATTTT.

This clonotype was found many times. V gene TRBV12-3 or TRBV12-4 combines with J gene TRBJ2-1, with no clear D. There are 13 residues in the CDR3. V shed 4 bases and J shed 6 bases, with 10 bases lying between them. CDR3: CASSSTVRNEQFF. In DNA, the CDR3 is TGTGCCAGCAGTTCCACGGTGCGCAATGAGCAGTTCTTC.

V is TRBV7-2 and J is TRBJ2-2, with 11 bases matching TRBD2. Trimming removed 7 bases from V and 4 bases from J; junction bases left unmatched: 5. Germline CDR1 reads SGHTA; CDR2 reads FQGNSA. The CDR3 length is 15 residues. In nucleotides, the CDR3 is TGTGCCAGCACTAGACTAGCGGGAAGCACCGGGGAGCTGTTTTTT. Protein product: CASTRLAGSTGELFF.

This clonotype was recorded at least ten times. This chain uses TRBV5-1 with TRBJ2-1; TRBD2 matches 14 bases. Germline V lookup: CDR1 SGHRS, CDR2 YFSETQ. This CDR3 is 15 amino acids long. V lost 6 bases, J lost 6 bases, and 5 bases stayed unmatched. CDR3 residues: CASNGLAGGANEQFF. The CDR3 DNA is TGCGCCAGCAACGGACTAGCGGGAGGTGCCAATGAGCAGTTCTTC.

The chain has TRBV5-1 and TRBJ1-2; D is unresolved. Germline V gene data show CDR1 as SGHRS and CDR2 as YFSETQ. V was cut by 0 bases and J by 2 bases, with 8 bases left in between. The CDR3 is made up of 14 amino acids. CDR3 sequence (DNA): TGCGCCAGCAGCTTGGAGGCGCCAAACTATGGCTACACCTTC. It is translated as CASSLEAPNYGYTF.

With respect to this clonotype: At one end, the junction sequence differs from germline, possibly due to a read error. V and J are TRBV3-1 and TRBJ2-1; 11 positions match TRBD2. Germline V gives CDR1 LGHDT, CDR2 YNNKEL (reference sequence). This CDR3 has 22 residues. The CDR3, as DNA: TGTGCCAACAGCACTACTTCTGGGGCAACTAGCGGGAGAGTCTTAGACTACAATGAGCAGTTCTTC. Encoded protein: CANSTTSGATSGRVLDYNEQFF.

This clonotype occurred many times. This chain joins TRBV12-5 and TRBJ2-2; D perhaps matches TRBD1 (6 bases). The CDR3 length is 15 residues. Germline CDR1 and CDR2: LGHNT and FRNRAP. V was cut by 6 bases and J by 1 base, with 12 bases left in between. CDR3 coding DNA: TGTGCTAGTGGCCGACCGACAGGGAACACCGGGGAGCTGTTTTTT. Its translation is CASGRPTGNTGELFF.

The V call is TRBV7-2, the J call TRBJ2-2; TRBD1 matches 8 bases. The CDR3 loop spans 15 amino acids. The junction had 9 bases not matched to a gene; V was cut back by 5 bases and J by 7 bases. Germline lookup yields CDR1 SGHTA and CDR2 FQGNSA. CDR3 coding DNA: TGTGCCAGCAGCCTAAGACAGGGGAGGATCGGGGAGCTGTTTTTT. Protein product: CASSLRQGRIGELFF.

This clonotype was recorded a few times. The CDR3 spells CASSSPPGVPTGELFF. The DNA for the CDR3 is TGTGCCAGCAGTAGCCCCCCGGGAGTACCCACCGGGGAGCTGTTTTTT. The V and J genes are TRBV5-4 and TRBJ2-2, with D possibly being TRBD2 (6 bases). Germline V gene lookup returns CDR1 SGHNT and CDR2 YYREEE (reference sequence). There are 16 residues in the CDR3. The V end was cut by 5 bases, the J end by 4 bases, with 18 bases between.

V is TRBV7-2 and J is TRBJ2-3, with 8 bases identical to TRBD2. Germline CDR1 and CDR2: SGHTA and FQGNSA. This CDR3 contains 17 residues. Unmatched junction bases numbered 10, after V lost 3 bases and J lost 2 bases. CDR3 sequence (DNA): TGTGCCAGCAGCTTTAGGACTAGCTGGGCCAACACAGATACGCAGTATTTT. This codes for CASSFRTSWANTDTQYF.

The chain is built from TRBV27 and TRBJ2-5; no clear D. CDR3 length equals 16 residues. Deletions cut 5 bases from V and 5 bases from J, with 21 bases between. Looked up from germline, CDR1 is MNHEY and CDR2 is SMNVEV (reference sequence). The CDR3 region has the DNA TGTGCCAGCAGTAAAATTTGGACGGACCTCTCTGAGACCCAGTACTTC. Translating gives CASSKIWTDLSETQYF.

This clonotype was found many times. The rearrangement joins TRBV10-3 to TRBJ2-3; no reliable D call. Trimming pared 4 bases from V and 1 base from J, leaving 12 bases between. The CDR3 spans 15 residues. Germline V CDR1 and CDR2: ENHRY, SYGVKD. The CDR3 protein is CAISAGGQGTDTQYF. CDR3 bases: TGTGCCATCAGTGCTGGCGGTCAGGGCACAGATACGCAGTATTTT.

This clonotype has a count of ten or more. The CDR3 DNA is TGTGGCCGGTGGCGTTTGTATGGGAATGAGCAGTTCTTC. Protein: CGRWRLYGNEQFF. The chain has TRBV30 and TRBJ2-1, with D hard to call. Germline lookup yields CDR1 GTSNPN and CDR2 SVGIG (reference sequence). CDR3 size: 13 residues.

This clonotype was counted at least ten times. V gene TRBV7-3 combines with J gene TRBJ2-3; D call uncertain. Germline CDR1 and CDR2: SGHTA and FQGTGA. The V and J ends lost 5 bases and 0 bases respectively, with 12 bases between them. The CDR3 is made up of 15 amino acids. The CDR3 loop reads CASSPLSASTDTQYF. CDR3 nucleotide sequence: TGTGCCAGCAGCCCCCTGTCAGCTAGCACAGATACGCAGTATTTT.

Many counts were recorded for this clonotype. The rearrangement uses TRBV6-4 and TRBJ2-1; TRBD2 agrees at 7 bases. After removal of 0 bases from V and 10 bases from J, the junction contained 6 bases not matched to a gene. Germline V gene sequence: CDR1 MRHNA, CDR2 SNTAGT. The CDR3 has 14 residues. CDR3 in amino acids: CASSDSIERGEQFF. The DNA of the CDR3 is TGTGCCAGCAGTGACTCGATTGAGCGGGGCGAGCAGTTCTTC.

This clonotype was observed many times. V gene TRBV9 combines with J gene TRBJ2-2; tentatively, D is TRBD2 (5 bases). This CDR3 has 15 residues. The ends were cut back, 0 bases at V and 4 bases at J, with 10 bases in the middle. Germline CDR1 SGDLS, CDR2 YYNGEE. CDR3 nucleotides: TGTGCCAGCAGCGTAGGAGCTAGCACCACCGGGGAGCTGTTTTTT. This sequence encodes CASSVGASTTGELFF.

This clonotype has more than one count but fewer than ten. J is TRBJ2-1 and V is TRBV5-5; possibly TRBD2 for D (6 bases). Germline loops: CDR1 SGHKS, CDR2 YYEKEE (reference sequence). The V and J ends lost 0 bases and 8 bases respectively, with 15 bases between them. The CDR3 covers 15 residues. CDR3 nucleotide sequence: TGTGCCAGCAGCTTGGAGCCTAGCGTTAGGTATGAGCAGTTCTTC. Translation: CASSLEPSVRYEQFF. The variable domain in full, completed from reference TRBV5-5 and TRBJ2-1, reads DAGVTQSPTHLIKTRGQQVTLRCSPISGHKSVSWYQQVLGQGPQFIFQYYEKEERGRGNFPDRFSARQFPNYSSELNVNALLLGDSALYLCASSLEPSVRYEQFFGPGTRLTVL.

This clonotype showed up just a few times. The chain combines TRBV30 with TRBJ1-3; D is unresolved. Between the trimmed V and J ends, which lost 8 bases and 3 bases, there was a span of 8 bases. The CDR3 is 11 residues long. CDR1 GTSNPN and CDR2 SVGIG come from the germline V gene (reference sequence). CDR3 DNA: TGTGCCCCCTCGGTTGGAAACACCATATATTTT. This codes for CAPSVGNTIYF.

This clonotype was recorded many times. The V and J genes are TRBV4-3 and TRBJ1-1; 8 bases are a match to TRBD1. The CDR3 has 15 amino acids. Germline-derived CDR1 and CDR2 are LGHNA and YSLEER. V gave up 2 bases and J gave up 7 bases; unmatched junction bases: 9. For the CDR3, the DNA is TGCGCCAGCAGCCAACAGGGGGCGCGGCGTGGTGAAGCTTTCTTT. It codes for CASSQQGARRGEAFF.

This clonotype was recorded at least ten times. The rearrangement joins TRBV4-2 to TRBJ1-5; the D gene is possibly TRBD1 (6 bases). CDR3 size: 18 residues. Germline-derived CDR1 and CDR2 are LGHNA and YNFKEQ. V shed 0 bases and J shed 0 bases, with 15 bases lying between them. The CDR3 spells CASSQDLTGHHSNQPQHF. The CDR3 DNA follows: TGTGCCAGCAGCCAAGATCTGACGGGACACCATAGCAATCAGCCCCAGCATTTT.

This clonotype appeared many times. The chain couples TRBV29-1 to TRBJ2-7; maybe TRBD1 (6 bases). The V end was cut by 0 bases, the J end by 3 bases, with 15 bases between. The germline CDR1 and CDR2 sequences are SQVTM and ANQGSEA. The CDR3 spans 15 residues. CDR3 loop: CSVEEIQGLVYEQYF. The DNA for the CDR3 is TGCAGCGTTGAAGAGATCCAGGGGCTCGTCTACGAGCAGTACTTC.

This chain connects TRBV30 to TRBJ2-3; 10 nucleotides match TRBD2. The trim removed 4 bases at V and 2 bases at J, leaving 3 bases unmatched. The germline CDR1 and CDR2 sequences are GTSNPN and SVGIG (reference sequence). This CDR3 is 14 amino acids long. The CDR3 bases are TGTGCCTGGAATAGCGGGGGGCCCACAGATACGCAGTATTTT. Translated: CAWNSGGPTDTQYF.

Many counts were recorded for this clonotype. The chain employs TRBV29-1 and TRBJ1-1; tentatively, D is TRBD1 (5 bases). This CDR3 comprises 13 residues. The V end was cut by 5 bases, the J end by 3 bases, with 13 bases between. Germline V CDR1 and CDR2: SQVTM, ANQGSEA. In DNA, the CDR3 is TGCAGCGTTATCAGGGAGAAGGACACTGAAGCTTTCTTT. Amino acid sequence: CSVIREKDTEAFF.

This clonotype turned up a few times. This sequence joins TRBV12-3 or TRBV12-4 and TRBJ2-3, with 7 bases fitting TRBD1. CDR3 length: 16 residues. J gave up 4 bases and V 1 base, and 8 bases lay outside the gene matches. CDR3 loop: CASSLVGRGTADTQYF. The CDR3 DNA sequence: TGTGCCAGCAGTTTAGTGGGCAGGGGGACGGCAGATACGCAGTATTTT.

The sample holds a few counts of this clonotype. This chain joins TRBV13 and TRBJ2-7; D not resolved. Per the germline V gene, CDR1 is PRHDT and CDR2 is FYEKMQ (reference sequence). This CDR3 has 15 amino acids. With 7 bases removed from V and 0 bases from J, the gap between germline ends came to 16 bases. CDR3 amino acids: CASTPGRVGSYEQYF. CDR3 nucleotide sequence: TGTGCCAGCACTCCCGGAAGAGTGGGCTCCTACGAGCAGTACTTC.

Only a few counts were recorded for this clonotype. This chain uses TRBV24-1 with TRBJ2-2; TRBD2 matches 7 bases. Trimming took 7 bases from V and 1 from J; bases not matched to a gene: 5. CDR3 size: 15 residues. The germline V gene has CDR1 KGHDR and CDR2 SFDVKD. The chain's CDR3 is CATSTGGLNTGELFF. The DNA for the CDR3 is TGTGCCACCAGCACCGGGGGGTTGAACACCGGGGAGCTGTTTTTT.

The gene calls are TRBV4-2 and TRBJ1-2, with TRBD1 as a possible D gene (6 bases). Germline assignment: CDR1 LGHNA and CDR2 YNFKEQ. V gave up 3 bases and J gave up 11 bases, with 22 bases separating them. CDR3 length: 15 residues. The CDR3 DNA sequence: TGTGCCAGCAGCCAGGAGCGGGGGCGTGCTGGGAGATACACCTTC. It translates to CASSQERGRAGRYTF.

This clonotype has only a few counts. The chain recombines TRBV7-8 with TRBJ2-7; TRBD2 aligns across 7 bases. The CDR3 sequence is 15 residues long. Trimming at V came to 5 bases and at J to 5 bases, leaving 12 bases not matched to a gene. The germline gives CDR1 SGHVS, CDR2 FQNEAQ. The CDR3 sequence: CASSPWGGVGNEQYF. As DNA, the CDR3 is TGTGCCAGCAGCCCGTGGGGGGGAGTAGGAAACGAGCAGTACTTC.

This sequence joins TRBV5-1 and TRBJ2-5, with 10 bases aligning to TRBD1. Germline V gives CDR1 SGHRS, CDR2 YFSETQ. V trimming: 4 bases; J trimming: 2 bases; junction bases outside the gene matches: 11. CDR3 length equals 17 residues. CDR3 region: CASSRTGGLGPQETQYF. CDR3 nucleotide sequence: TGCGCCAGCAGCCGGACAGGGGGACTGGGGCCACAAGAGACCCAGTACTTC. Complete variable domain (other parts from reference TRBV5-1 and TRBJ2-5): KAGVTQTPRYLIKTRGQQVTLSCSPISGHRSVSWYQQTPGQGLQFLFEYFSETQRNKGNFPGRFSGRQFSNSRSEMNVSTLELGDSALYLCASSRTGGLGPQETQYFGPGTRLLVL.